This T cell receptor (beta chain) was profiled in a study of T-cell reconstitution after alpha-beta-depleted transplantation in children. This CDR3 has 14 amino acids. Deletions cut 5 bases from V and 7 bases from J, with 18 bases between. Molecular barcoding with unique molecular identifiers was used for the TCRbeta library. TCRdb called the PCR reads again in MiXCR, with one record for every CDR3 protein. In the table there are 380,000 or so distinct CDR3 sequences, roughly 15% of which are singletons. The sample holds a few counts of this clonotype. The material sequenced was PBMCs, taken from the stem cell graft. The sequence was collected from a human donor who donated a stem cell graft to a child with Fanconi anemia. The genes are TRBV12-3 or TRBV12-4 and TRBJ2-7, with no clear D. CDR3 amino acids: CASSGAGPSEEQYF. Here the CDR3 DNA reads TGTGCCAGCAGTGGAGCTGGTCCCAGCGAAGAGCAGTACTTC.